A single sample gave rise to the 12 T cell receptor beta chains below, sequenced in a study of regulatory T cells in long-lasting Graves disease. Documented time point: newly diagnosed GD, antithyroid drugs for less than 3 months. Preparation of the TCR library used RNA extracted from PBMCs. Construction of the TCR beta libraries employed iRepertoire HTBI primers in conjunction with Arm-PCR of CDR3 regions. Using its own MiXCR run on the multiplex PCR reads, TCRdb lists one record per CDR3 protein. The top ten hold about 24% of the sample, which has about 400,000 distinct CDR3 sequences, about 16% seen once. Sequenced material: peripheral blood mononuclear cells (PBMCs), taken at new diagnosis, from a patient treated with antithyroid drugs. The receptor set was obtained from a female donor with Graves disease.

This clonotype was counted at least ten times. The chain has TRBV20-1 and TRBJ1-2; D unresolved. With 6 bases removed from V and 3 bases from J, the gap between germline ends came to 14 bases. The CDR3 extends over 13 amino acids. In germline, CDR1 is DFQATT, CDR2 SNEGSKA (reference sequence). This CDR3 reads CSATLDIDYGYTF. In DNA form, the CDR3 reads TGCAGTGCCACTCTCGACATTGACTATGGCTACACCTTC.

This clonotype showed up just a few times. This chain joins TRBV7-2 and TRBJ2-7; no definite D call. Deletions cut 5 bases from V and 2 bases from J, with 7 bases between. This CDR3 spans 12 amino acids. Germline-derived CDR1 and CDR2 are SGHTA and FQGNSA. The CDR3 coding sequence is TGTGCCAGCAGCGGGATTCCCTACGAGCAGTACTTC. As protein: CASSGIPYEQYF.

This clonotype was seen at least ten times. The DNA of the CDR3 is TGTGCCAGCGGGCCGGGACAGGGAGGTGGCTACACCTTC. It yields the protein CASGPGQGGGYTF. The rearrangement joins TRBV7-6 to TRBJ1-2; 9 nucleotides agree with TRBD1. The CDR3 runs 13 residues. Losses at the gene ends were 8 bases for V and 7 bases for J; bases not matched to a gene: 8. CDR1 and CDR2 from the germline V gene are SGHVS and FNYEAQ.

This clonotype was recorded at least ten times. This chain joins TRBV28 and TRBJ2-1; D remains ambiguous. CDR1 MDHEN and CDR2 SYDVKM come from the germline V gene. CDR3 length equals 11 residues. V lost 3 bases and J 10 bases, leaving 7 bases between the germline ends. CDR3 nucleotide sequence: TGTGCCAGCAGTTTTAGTGTGGAGCAGTTCTTC. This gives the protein CASSFSVEQFF.

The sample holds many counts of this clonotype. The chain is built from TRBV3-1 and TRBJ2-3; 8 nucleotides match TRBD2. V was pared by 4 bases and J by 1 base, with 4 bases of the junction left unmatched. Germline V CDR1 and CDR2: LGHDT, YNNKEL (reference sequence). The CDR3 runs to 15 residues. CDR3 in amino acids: CASSLQTSGTDTQYF. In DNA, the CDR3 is TGTGCCAGCAGCCTCCAGACTAGCGGCACAGATACGCAGTATTTT.

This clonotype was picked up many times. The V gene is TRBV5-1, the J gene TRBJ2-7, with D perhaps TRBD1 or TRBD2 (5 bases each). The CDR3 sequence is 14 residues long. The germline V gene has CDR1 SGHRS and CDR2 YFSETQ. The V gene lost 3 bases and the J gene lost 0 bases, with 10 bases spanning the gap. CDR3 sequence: CASSSWGSSYEQYF. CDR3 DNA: TGCGCCAGCAGCTCCTGGGGGAGCTCCTACGAGCAGTACTTC. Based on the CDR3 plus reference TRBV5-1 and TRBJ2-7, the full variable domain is KAGVTQTPRYLIKTRGQQVTLSCSPISGHRSVSWYQQTPGQGLQFLFEYFSETQRNKGNFPGRFSGRQFSNSRSEMNVSTLELGDSALYLCASSSWGSSYEQYFGPGTRLTVT.

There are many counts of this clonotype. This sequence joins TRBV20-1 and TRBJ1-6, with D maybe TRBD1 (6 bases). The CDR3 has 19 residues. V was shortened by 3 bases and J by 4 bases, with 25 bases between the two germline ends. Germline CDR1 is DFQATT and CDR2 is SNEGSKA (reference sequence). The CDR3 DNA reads TGCAGTGCTAGGCTCAGACCTAAGCAGGGGACACTGTATAATTCACCCCTCCACTTT. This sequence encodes CSARLRPKQGTLYNSPLHF.

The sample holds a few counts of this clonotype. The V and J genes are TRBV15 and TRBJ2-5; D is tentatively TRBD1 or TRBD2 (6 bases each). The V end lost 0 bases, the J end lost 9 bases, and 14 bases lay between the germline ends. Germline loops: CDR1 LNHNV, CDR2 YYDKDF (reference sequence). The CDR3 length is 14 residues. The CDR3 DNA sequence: TGTGCCACCAGCAGAGATAGCGGACACAGGGCCCAGTACTTC. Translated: CATSRDSGHRAQYF.

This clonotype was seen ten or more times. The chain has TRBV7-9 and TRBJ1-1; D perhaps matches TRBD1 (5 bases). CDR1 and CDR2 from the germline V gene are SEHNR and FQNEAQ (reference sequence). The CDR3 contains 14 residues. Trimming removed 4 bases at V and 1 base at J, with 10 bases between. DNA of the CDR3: TGTGCCAGCAGCTCGGACGGGGGGAACACTGAAGCTTTCTTT. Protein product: CASSSDGGNTEAFF.

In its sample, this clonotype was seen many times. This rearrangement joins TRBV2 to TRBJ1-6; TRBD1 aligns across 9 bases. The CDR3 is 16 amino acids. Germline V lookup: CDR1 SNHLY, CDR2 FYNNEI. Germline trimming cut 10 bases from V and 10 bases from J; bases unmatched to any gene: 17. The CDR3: CATRLNTGGVGSPLHF. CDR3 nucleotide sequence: TGTGCCACCCGTCTTAACACAGGGGGCGTCGGATCACCCCTCCACTTT.

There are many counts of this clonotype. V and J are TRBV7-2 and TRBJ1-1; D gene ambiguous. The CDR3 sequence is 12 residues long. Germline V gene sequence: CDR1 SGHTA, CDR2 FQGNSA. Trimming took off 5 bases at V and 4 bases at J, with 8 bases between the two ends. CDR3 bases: TGTGCCAGCAGCCCCCGGATCACTGAAGCTTTCTTT. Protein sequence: CASSPRITEAFF.

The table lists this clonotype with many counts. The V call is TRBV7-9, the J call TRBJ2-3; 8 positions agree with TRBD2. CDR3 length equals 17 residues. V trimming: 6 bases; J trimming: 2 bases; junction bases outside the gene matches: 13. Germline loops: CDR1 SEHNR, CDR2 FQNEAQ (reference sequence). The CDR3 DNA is TGTGCCAGCAGTCCCGCGGTGGCGGGGGGTATCACAGATACGCAGTATTTT. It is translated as CASSPAVAGGITDTQYF.